This entry features one T cell receptor beta chain sequence. This entry belongs to a study of PD-L1 blockade in urothelial cancer. Indicated time point: pretreatment peripheral blood. Per-patient samples, pretreatment and on-treatment, numbered 1 to 8. The CDR3 spans 15 residues. CDR1 is MNHNS and CDR2 is SASEGT in the germline V gene. Trimming took off 4 bases at V and 3 bases at J, with 16 bases between the two ends. Some clones are missing from TCRdb's copy, which holds only in-frame ones; the method was immunoSEQ multiplex PCR. The table shows about 52,000 clones, with over 65% occurring only once.

The sequence came from a man between 45 and 60 years old with urothelial cancer. This specimen consisted of PBMCs, obtained around atezolizumab (anti-PD-L1) treatment. The genes are TRBV6-1 and TRBJ2-7, with D maybe TRBD2 (6 bases). The CDR3 sequence is CASSGGRLGNYEQYF. CDR3 nucleotide sequence: TGTGCCAGCAGTGGGGGGAGACTAGGGAACTACGAGCAGTACTTC.